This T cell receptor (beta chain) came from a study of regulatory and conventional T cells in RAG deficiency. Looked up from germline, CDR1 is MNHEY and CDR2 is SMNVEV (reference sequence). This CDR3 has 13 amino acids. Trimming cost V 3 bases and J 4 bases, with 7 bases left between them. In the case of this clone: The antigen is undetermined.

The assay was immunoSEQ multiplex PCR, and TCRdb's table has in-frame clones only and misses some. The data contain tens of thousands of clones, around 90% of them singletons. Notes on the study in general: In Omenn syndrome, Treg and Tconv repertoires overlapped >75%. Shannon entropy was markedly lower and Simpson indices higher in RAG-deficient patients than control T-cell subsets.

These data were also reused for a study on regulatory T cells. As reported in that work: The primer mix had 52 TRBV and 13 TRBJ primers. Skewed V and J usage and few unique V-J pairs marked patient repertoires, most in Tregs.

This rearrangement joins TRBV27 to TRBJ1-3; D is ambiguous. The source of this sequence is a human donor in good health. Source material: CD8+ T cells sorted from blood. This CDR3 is CASSFSYGNTIYF. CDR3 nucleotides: TGTGCCAGCAGTTTTAGTTACGGAAACACCATATATTTT.